This T cell receptor (beta chain) stems from a study of CXCR3-negative and CXCR3-positive naive CD8 T cells. Findings and caveats of the study: Cryopreservation partially lowered CXCR3 expression, so most assays used fresh PBMCs.

The TRB libraries of cDNA were built by UMI-labeled 5' RACE. TCRdb re-called the 5' RACE reads and shows each CDR3 protein once, DNA omitted. This sample's table has 90,000 to 95,000 distinct CDR3 sequences. The CDR3 has 17 amino acids. Per the germline V gene, CDR1 is SGHNT and CDR2 is YYREEE (reference sequence). Note on this clonotype: Antigen: not known.

Those CD8+ T cells considered naive were CD45RO-CCR7+CD27+CD95-. Sample: naive CXCR3- CD8+ T cells from blood. Subset in this sample: CD45RO-CCR7+CD27+CD95- naive CD8+ T cells lacking CXCR3 (TNR3-). The genes are TRBV5-4 and TRBJ2-3; TCRdb returns TRBD2, unconfirmable since there is no DNA. The sequence derives from a human donor in good health. Some clones in this sample may be carry-over from other donors' samples. The CDR3 sequence: CASSLDSGRVNRDTQYF. The entire variable domain, with the rest obtained from reference TRBV5-4 and TRBJ2-3, is as follows: ETGVTQSPTHLIKTRGQQVTLRCSSQSGHNTVSWYQQALGQGPQFIFQYYREEENGRGNFPPRFSGLQFPNYSSELNVNALELDDSALYLCASSLDSGRVNRDTQYFGPGTRLTVL.